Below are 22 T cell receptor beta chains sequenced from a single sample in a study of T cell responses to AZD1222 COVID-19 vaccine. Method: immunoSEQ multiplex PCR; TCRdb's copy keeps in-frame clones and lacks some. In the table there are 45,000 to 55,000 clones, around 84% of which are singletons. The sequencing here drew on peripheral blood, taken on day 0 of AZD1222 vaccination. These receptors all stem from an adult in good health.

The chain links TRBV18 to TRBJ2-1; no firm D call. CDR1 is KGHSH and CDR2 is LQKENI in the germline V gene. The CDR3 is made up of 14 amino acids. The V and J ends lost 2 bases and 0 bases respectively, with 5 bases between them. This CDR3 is CASSPTDSYNEQFF. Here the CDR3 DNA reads TGTGCCAGCTCACCAACAGACTCCTACAATGAGCAGTTCTTC.

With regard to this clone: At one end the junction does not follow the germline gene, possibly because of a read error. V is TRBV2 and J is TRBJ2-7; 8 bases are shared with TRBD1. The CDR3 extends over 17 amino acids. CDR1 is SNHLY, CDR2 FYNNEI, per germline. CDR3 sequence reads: CASIVRDRSKGSSEQYF. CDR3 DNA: TGTGCCAGCATTGTCCGGGACAGGTCGAAGGGGTCCTCCGAGCAGTACTTC.

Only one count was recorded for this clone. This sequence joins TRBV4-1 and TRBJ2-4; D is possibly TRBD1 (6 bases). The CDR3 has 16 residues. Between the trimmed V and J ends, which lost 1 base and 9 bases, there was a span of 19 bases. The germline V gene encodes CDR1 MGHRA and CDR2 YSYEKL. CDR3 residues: CASSQVADQGWVIQYF. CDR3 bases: TGCGCCAGCAGCCAAGTCGCCGATCAGGGGTGGGTCATTCAGTACTTC.

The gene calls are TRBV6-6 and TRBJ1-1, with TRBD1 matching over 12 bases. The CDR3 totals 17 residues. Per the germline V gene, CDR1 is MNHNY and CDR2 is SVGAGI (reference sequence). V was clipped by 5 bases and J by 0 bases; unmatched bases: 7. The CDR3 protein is CASSRPGTGGVNTEAFF. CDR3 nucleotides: TGTGCCAGCAGTCGCCCCGGGACAGGGGGCGTGAACACTGAAGCTTTCTTT.

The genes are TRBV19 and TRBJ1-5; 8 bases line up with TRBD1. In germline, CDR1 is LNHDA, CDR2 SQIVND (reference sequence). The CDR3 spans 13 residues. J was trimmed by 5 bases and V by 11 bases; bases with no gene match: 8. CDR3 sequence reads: CACGTGQDQPQHF. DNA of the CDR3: TGTGCCTGTGGGACAGGTCAGGATCAGCCCCAGCATTTT.

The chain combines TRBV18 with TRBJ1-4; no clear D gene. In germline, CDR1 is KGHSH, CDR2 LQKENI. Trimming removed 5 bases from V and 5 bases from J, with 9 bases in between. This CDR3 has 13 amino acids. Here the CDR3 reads CASSSQQNEKLFF. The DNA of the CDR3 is TGTGCCAGCTCATCACAGCAAAATGAAAAACTGTTTTTT. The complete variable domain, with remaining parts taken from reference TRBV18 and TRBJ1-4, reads NAGVMQNPRHLVRRRGQEARLRCSPMKGHSHVYWYRQLPEEGLKFMVYLQKENIIDESGMPKERFSAEFPKEGPSILRIQQVVRGDSAAYFCASSSQQNEKLFFGSGTQLSVL.

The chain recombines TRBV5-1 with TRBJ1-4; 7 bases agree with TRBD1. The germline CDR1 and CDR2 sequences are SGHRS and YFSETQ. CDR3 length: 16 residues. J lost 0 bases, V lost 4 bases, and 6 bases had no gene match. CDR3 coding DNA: TGCGCCAGCAGCATGACAGGGTCCGCAACTAATGAAAAACTGTTTTTT. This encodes CASSMTGSATNEKLFF.

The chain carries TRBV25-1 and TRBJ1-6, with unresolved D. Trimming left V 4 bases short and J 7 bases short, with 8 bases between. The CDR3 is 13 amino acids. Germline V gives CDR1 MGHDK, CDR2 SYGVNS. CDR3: CASSGLLNSPLHF. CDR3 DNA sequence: TGTGCCAGCAGTGGGCTCCTGAATTCACCCCTCCACTTT.

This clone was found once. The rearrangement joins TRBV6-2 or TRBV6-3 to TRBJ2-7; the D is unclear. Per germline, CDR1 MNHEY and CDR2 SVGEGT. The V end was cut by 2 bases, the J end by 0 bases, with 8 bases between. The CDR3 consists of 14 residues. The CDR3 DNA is TGTGCCAGCAGTTACAGGGTACACTCCTACGAGCAGTACTTC. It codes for CASSYRVHSYEQYF.

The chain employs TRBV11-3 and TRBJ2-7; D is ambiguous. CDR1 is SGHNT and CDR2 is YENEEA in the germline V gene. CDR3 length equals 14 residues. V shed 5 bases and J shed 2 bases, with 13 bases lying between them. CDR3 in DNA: TGTGCCAGCAGCCCTAGGCCAGATCCCTACGAGCAGTACTTC. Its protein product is CASSPRPDPYEQYF.

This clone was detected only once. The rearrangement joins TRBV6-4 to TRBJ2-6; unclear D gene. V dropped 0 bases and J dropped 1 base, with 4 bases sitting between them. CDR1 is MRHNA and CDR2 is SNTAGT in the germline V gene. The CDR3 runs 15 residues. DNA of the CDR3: TGTGCCAGCAGTGACTCGGGGTCTGGGGCCAACGTCCTGACTTTC. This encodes CASSDSGSGANVLTF.

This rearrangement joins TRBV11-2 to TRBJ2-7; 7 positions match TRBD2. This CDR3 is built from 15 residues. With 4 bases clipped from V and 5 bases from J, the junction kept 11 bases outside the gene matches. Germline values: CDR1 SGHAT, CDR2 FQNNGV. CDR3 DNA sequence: TGTGCCAGCAGCTGGCTCGGCGGGGAGGGCAACGAGCAGTACTTC. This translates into CASSWLGGEGNEQYF.

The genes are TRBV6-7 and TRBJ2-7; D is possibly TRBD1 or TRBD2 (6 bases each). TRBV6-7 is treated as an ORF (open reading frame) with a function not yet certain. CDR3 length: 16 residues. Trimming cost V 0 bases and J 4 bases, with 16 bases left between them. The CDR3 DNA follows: TGTGCCAGCAGTTACTCGGGGGGCTCAAGGTCTTACGAGCAGTACTTC. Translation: CASSYSGGSRSYEQYF.

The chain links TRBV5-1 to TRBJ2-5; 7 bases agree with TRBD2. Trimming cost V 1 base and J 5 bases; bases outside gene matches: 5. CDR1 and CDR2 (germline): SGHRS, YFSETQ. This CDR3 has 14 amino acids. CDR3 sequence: CASSLSGAWETQYF. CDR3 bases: TGCGCCAGCAGCTTGAGCGGGGCGTGGGAGACCCAGTACTTC.

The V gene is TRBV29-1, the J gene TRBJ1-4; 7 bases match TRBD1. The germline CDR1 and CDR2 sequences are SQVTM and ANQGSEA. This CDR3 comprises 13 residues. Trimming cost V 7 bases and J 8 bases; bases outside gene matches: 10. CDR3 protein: CSARDSRGEKLFF. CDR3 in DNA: TGCAGCGCCCGGGACAGTCGGGGAGAAAAACTGTTTTTT.

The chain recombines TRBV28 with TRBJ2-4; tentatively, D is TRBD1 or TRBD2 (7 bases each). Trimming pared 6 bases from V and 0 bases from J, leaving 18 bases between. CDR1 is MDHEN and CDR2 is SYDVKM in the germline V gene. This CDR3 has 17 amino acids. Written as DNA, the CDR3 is TGTGCCAGCAGGCCCATCAGGGGGGGCCAAGCCAAAAACATTCAGTACTTC. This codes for CASRPIRGGQAKNIQYF. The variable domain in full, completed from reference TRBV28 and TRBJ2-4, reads DVKVTQSSRYLVKRTGEKVFLECVQDMDHENMFWYRQDPGLGLRLIYFSYDVKMKEKGDIPEGYSVSREKKERFSLILESASTNQTSMYLCASRPIRGGQAKNIQYFGAGTRLSVL.

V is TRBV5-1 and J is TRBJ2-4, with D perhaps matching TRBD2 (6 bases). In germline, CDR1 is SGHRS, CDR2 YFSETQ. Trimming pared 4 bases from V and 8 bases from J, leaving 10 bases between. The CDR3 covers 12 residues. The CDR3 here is CASSPWGDIQYF. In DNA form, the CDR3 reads TGCGCCAGCAGCCCTTGGGGGGACATTCAGTACTTC. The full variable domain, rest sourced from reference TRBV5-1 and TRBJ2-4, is KAGVTQTPRYLIKTRGQQVTLSCSPISGHRSVSWYQQTPGQGLQFLFEYFSETQRNKGNFPGRFSGRQFSNSRSEMNVSTLELGDSALYLCASSPWGDIQYFGAGTRLSVL.

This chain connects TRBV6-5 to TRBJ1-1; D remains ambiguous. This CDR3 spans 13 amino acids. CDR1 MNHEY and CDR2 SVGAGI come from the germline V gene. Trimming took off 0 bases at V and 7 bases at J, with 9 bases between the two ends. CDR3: CASSYSPAFEAFF. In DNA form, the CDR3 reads TGTGCCAGCAGTTACTCCCCGGCATTTGAAGCTTTCTTT.

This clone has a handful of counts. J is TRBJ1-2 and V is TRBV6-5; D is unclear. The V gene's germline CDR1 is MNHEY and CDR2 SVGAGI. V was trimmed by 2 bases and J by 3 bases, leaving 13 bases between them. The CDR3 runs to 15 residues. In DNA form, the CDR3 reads TGTGCCAGCAGTTACGGGGTGTGGTCCGACTATGGCTACACCTTC. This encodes CASSYGVWSDYGYTF.

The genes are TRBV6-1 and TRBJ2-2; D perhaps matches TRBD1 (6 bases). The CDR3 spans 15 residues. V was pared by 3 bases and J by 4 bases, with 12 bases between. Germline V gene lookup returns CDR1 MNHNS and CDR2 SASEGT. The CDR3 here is CASSDQGPGTGELFF. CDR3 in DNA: TGTGCCAGCAGTGATCAGGGGCCGGGCACCGGGGAGCTGTTTTTT.

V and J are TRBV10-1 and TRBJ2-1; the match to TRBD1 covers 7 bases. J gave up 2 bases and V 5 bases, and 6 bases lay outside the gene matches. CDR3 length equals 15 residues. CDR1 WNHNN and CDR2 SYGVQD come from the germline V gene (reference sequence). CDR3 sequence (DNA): TGCGCCAGCAGTCACGTTGGGACAGCCTACAATGAGCAGTTCTTC. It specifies CASSHVGTAYNEQFF.

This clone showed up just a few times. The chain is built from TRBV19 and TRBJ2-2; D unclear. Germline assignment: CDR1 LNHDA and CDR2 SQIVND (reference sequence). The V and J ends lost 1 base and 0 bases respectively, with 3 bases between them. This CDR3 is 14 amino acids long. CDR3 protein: CASSIGANTGELFF. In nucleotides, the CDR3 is TGTGCCAGTAGTATAGGCGCGAACACCGGGGAGCTGTTTTTT.